This TCR beta chain derives from a study of blood T cell repertoires in COVID-19. Study context: Collection of acute and convalescent COVID-19 samples took place in the United States, Italy and Spain. T cells, B-cell-depleted T cells, or PBMCs provided the cDNA or gDNA that served as material.

In germline, CDR1 is SGHTA, CDR2 FQGNSA. CDR3 size: 14 residues. Trimming removed 5 bases from V and 2 bases from J, with 10 bases in between. Authors' methods: Scientists estimated how many nucleated cells there were by amplifying reference gene primers. Some clones are missing from TCRdb's copy, which holds only in-frame ones; the method was immunoSEQ multiplex PCR. V and J calls and clone size follow that table, whereas D and trimming were derived from the DNA. The profile shows over 80,000 clones, approximately 86% of them singletons. Sample: peripheral blood. The sequence was obtained from a man of 80 years or more with active or convalescent COVID-19. The rearrangement joins TRBV7-2 to TRBJ1-5, with D perhaps matching TRBD1 (5 bases). The CDR3 region is CASSQGGGNQPQHF. Here the CDR3 DNA reads TGTGCCAGCAGCCAGGGAGGGGGCAATCAGCCCCAGCATTTT.